The subject of this entry is one TCR beta chain. CDR1 is SEHNR, CDR2 FQNEAQ, per germline (reference sequence). The V end lost 2 bases, the J end lost 4 bases, and 6 bases lay between the germline ends. This CDR3 spans 14 amino acids. Treatment reported: randomized to nivolumab then ipilimumab (arm A) or the reverse (arm B). This specimen belongs to a study of sequential checkpoint blockade in melanoma. Overall study context: First-line arms were nivolumab then ipilimumab, or the reverse, randomized 1:1.

Some clones are missing from TCRdb's copy, which holds only in-frame ones; the method was immunoSEQ multiplex PCR. Of about 1,300 clones in the sample, around 60% were seen once. This clonotype was sampled from a human patient with melanoma. Some clones in this sample may be carry-over from other donors' samples. V usage is TRBV7-9 and J usage is TRBJ1-6; D gene uncertain. Source: CD8+ T cells sorted from blood (inferred from file names), taken from a patient given nivolumab and ipilimumab in sequence. CDR3 sequence (DNA): TGTGCCAGCAGCTTACAGGATTATAATTCACCCCTCCACTTT. It yields the protein CASSLQDYNSPLHF.